The source of this T cell receptor (beta chain) is a study of identical twins. This clonotype was recorded many times. Its specificity is not known. TCRdb re-called the 5' RACE reads through MiXCR, storing one row per CDR3 protein. The profile covers approximately 600,000 distinct CDR3 sequences, with around 9.6% appearing a single time and around 3.1% taken by the ten largest. Regarding the study as a whole: Twins shared beta out-of-frame sequences in excess, but this excess was weaker. For cord blood, abundant beta clonotypes had fewer insertions, unlike memory repertoires, which showed none. For out-of-frame alpha sequences shared by twins, low generation probability was in excess.

The same specimen was also included in a second study, on yellow fever vaccine responses in identical twins.

The material sequenced was PBMCs. This TCR derives from a young woman in good health.

CDR3 loop: CAINRLAGENTGELFF. For the CDR3, the DNA is TGTGCCATCAATCGACTAGCGGGGGAGAATACCGGGGAGCTGTTTTTT. The chain links TRBV10-3 to TRBJ2-2, with 12 bases fitting TRBD2. The ends lost 7 bases at V and 5 bases at J; junction bases unmatched: 8. Germline V gene data show CDR1 as ENHRY and CDR2 as SYGVKD. The CDR3 length is 16 residues.